Below, one TCR beta chain is given with its context. Its matching antigen is unknown. A junction boundary mismatches the germline segment, possibly from a read error. These data belong to a study of T cells in Graves' hyperthyroidism and ophthalmopathy. General study results and limits: The model predicted ophthalmopathy a median roughly six months before onset.

Amplification of TCR beta CDR3 regions used RNA as the template. TCR CDR3 regions were first amplified by RT-PCR with HTBI primers. TCRdb passed the multiplex PCR reads through MiXCR, listing each CDR3 protein once. Among roughly 710,000 distinct CDR3 sequences listed, 35% were seen once. Germline V gene sequence: CDR1 SGHTA, CDR2 FQGNSA. The length of the CDR3 is 18 residues. Disease duration under 2 months; hyperthyroidism patients were aged 18 to 65. The study based diagnoses on clinical symptoms, serum thyroxine and TRAb, thyroid ultrasound and orbital computed tomography. This receptor was obtained from a woman aged 40 to 50 with Graves' hyperthyroidism. The sample taken for sequencing was blood. The V gene is TRBV7-2, the J gene TRBJ2-5; TRBD1 might be the D (6 bases). The CDR3: CASRLGSYAGPRGETQYF. The DNA for the CDR3 is TGTGCCAGCAGGTTAGGGTCCTACGCGGGCCCCAGGGGAGAGACCCAGTACTTC.